The subject of this entry is one TCR beta chain. The target antigen is unknown. The repertoire was sequenced with immunoSEQ multiplex PCR; TCRdb's copy has only in-frame clones and lacks some. Here the sample spans 100,000 to 150,000 clones, roughly 85% being singletons. CDR1 is DFQATT and CDR2 is SNEGSKA in the germline V gene (reference sequence). V shed 3 bases and J 2 bases; nucleotides not matched to a gene: 21. The CDR3 extends over 20 amino acids. These data are taken from a study of T cell responses to AZD1222 COVID-19 vaccine. Study background: Second doses that came at about 4 or about 12 weeks were put together. Regarding the study as a whole: Most donors were white British, females outnumbered males, and clonal diversity was possibly underestimated. Across the whole spike, CD4 TCRs peaked at regions 160-218 and 743-854. Spike-specific TCR repertoires showed rising breadth and depth after two AZD1222 doses.

The J gene is TRBJ1-2, the V gene TRBV20-1; 10 positions agree with TRBD1. The starting material was peripheral blood, obtained on day 0 of AZD1222 vaccination. This sequence originates from an adult in good health. The CDR3 here is CSASPLRPVGGQGDNYGYTF. In DNA, the CDR3 is TGCAGTGCTAGTCCTCTGCGGCCCGTGGGTGGACAGGGGGACAACTATGGCTACACCTTC.